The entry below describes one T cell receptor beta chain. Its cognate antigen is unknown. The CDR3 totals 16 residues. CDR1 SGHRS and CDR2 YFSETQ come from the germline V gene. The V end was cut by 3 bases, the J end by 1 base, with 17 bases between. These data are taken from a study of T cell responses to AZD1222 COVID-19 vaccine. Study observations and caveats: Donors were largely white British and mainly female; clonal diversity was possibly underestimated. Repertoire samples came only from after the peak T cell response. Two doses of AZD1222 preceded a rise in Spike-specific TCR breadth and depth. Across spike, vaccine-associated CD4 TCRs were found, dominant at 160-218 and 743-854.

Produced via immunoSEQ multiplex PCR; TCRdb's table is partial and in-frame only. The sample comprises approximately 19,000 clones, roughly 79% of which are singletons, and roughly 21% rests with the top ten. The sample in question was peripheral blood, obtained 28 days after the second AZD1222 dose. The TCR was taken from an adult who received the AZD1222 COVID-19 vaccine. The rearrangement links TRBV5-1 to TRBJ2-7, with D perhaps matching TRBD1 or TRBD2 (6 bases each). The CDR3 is CASSSPHGGNSYEQYF. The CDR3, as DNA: TGCGCCAGCAGCTCCCCCCACGGGGGCAATTCCTACGAGCAGTACTTC.